This note documents a single T cell receptor (beta chain) sequence. Its antigen is unknown. Per-nucleotide qualities are absent, and no much larger clonotype sits a single base away. This entry is derived from a study of blood T cell repertoires in COVID-19 (dated by TCRdb to 2019 to 2021). The study in broad terms: Collaborator samples came from the United States, Italy and Spain and covered acute and convalescent phases of COVID-19. The material from the prospective study consisted of cDNA or gDNA derived from T cells, B-cell-depleted T cells, or PBMCs. Deeply sampled blood TCRbeta repertoires from subjects exposed to, actively infected with, or recovered from COVID-19 were included in the dataset. The repertoires were made available in a free public database intended to serve as a resource for research on the immune response to SARS-CoV-2. The samples were drawn from two sources: the first 160 participants of the ongoing ImmuneRACE study, and approximately 1,300 subjects contributed by 6 global collaborators. Nearly every sample came with metadata listing a de-identified subject ID, COVID-19 status, age in years and sex. Where available, HLA class I and class II types were obtained from metadata supplied by the sample provider rather than from assay-based typing. Study-level results and caveats: How much clinical and demographic metadata was included differed by source and by participant, and the metadata was provided uncurated.

TCRbeta CDR3 regions were amplified from genomic DNA using the immunoSEQ Assay, a bias-controlled multiplex PCR. The paper's data handling went like this. The number of nucleated cells in each sample was estimated by amplification of reference gene primers within the assay. To quantify the absolute abundance of each unique TCRbeta CDR3 rearrangement, sequence reads were collapsed and filtered. Productive Simpson clonality was computed per sample as the square root of Simpson's diversity index over productive rearrangements. What TCRdb holds here is the immuneACCESS table cut down to in-frame rearrangements. Part of the clones is not present; checked against another copy, under half of the missing clones reflect an unresolved V gene, and the others are unexplained. That table furnishes V, J and clone size, whereas the DNA furnished D and trimming. The sample profile shows hundreds of thousands of clones; 83% of them were found once. About 4.8% of the sample is in the top ten clones.

Participants in the prospective study were aged about 18 to 90 years, lived in some 24 United States geographic areas, and enrolled through a virtual design. In the prospective study, participants were assigned to cohorts based on the clinical history participants reported in a screening survey and a study questionnaire. Exposed participants had been in contact with someone with a PCR-confirmed or clinician-diagnosed COVID-19 case within 2 weeks of study entry. Each participant in the prospective study had whole blood, serum and a nasopharyngeal or oropharyngeal swab collected by mobile phlebotomists. Participants in the prospective study had the option to provide additional blood draws and questionnaires over a 2-month period. Before DNA extraction, prospective study blood samples were shipped either frozen or at room temperature. This receptor was obtained from a woman aged 45-65 years who had been exposed to COVID-19. The material sequenced was PBMCs or T cells enriched from blood (not recorded which).

The DNA reads as follows: TGCAGCGTTGGAGGGACAGGGACCTACGAGCAGTACTTC. Its coded protein is CSVGGTGTYEQYF. The sequence joins TRBV29-1 to TRBJ2-7; TRBD1 lines up with 9 middle nucleotides. Reading the germline V gene gives CDR1 SQVTM and CDR2 ANQGSEA. Ends trimmed: V by 4 bases, J by 2 bases; bases unmatched to a gene: 3. The CDR3 runs 13 residues from the cysteine to the phenylalanine. Of all the DNA, just the CDR3 is kept, 39 bases in frame from base 1.